This T cell receptor (beta chain) was recovered during a study of human T cells and chemical hapten exposure. Unique molecular identifiers were affixed to discrete cDNA molecules within the library. TCRdb passed the RACE reads through MiXCR, listing each CDR3 protein once. The sample yields 95,000 to 150,000 distinct CDR3 sequences, roughly 12% seen once. Time point reported: patch test 3, about 24 weeks after DPC sensitization. Treatment described: therapeutic diphenylcyclopropenone sensitization with weekly scalp DPC. The sequencing here drew on whole blood, taken in connection with sensitization to the hapten diphenylcyclopropenone (DPC). The TCR originated in a woman aged 45-59 years with alopecia areata. Some clones in this sample may be carry-over from other donors' samples.

CDR3 residues: CATCSGGAYEQYF. The CDR3 DNA follows: TGTGCCACCTGTAGCGGGGGGGCCTACGAGCAGTACTTC. The chain is built from TRBV6-5 and TRBJ2-7, with 11 bases fitting TRBD2. This CDR3 contains 13 residues. J was trimmed by 2 bases and V by 10 bases; bases with no gene match: 4. CDR1 and CDR2 from the germline V gene are MNHEY and SVGAGI.